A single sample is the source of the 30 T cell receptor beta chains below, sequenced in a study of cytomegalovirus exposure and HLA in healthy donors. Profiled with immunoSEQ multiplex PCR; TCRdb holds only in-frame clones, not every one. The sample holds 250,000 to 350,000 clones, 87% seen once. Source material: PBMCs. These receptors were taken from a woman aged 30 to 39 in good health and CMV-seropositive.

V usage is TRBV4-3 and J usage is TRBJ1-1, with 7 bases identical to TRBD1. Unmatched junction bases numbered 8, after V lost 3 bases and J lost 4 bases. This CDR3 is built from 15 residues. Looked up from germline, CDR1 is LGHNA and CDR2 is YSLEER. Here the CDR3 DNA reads TGCGCCAGCAGCCATGCACTTCAGGGGGGCACTGAAGCTTTCTTT. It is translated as CASSHALQGGTEAFF.

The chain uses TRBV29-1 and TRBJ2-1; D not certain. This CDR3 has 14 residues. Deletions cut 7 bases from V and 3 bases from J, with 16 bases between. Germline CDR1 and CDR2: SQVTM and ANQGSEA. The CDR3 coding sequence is TGCAGCGCTGAGACTCCCCACGGCTACAATGAGCAGTTCTTC. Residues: CSAETPHGYNEQFF.

The CDR3 sequence: CASSYSRLMRRNEQFF. The CDR3 DNA reads TGTGCCAGCAGTTACTCCCGACTCATGAGACGGAATGAGCAGTTCTTC. The rearrangement links TRBV6-5 to TRBJ2-1; no clear D gene. With 0 bases removed from V and 7 bases from J, the gap between germline ends came to 16 bases. Germline V gives CDR1 MNHEY, CDR2 SVGAGI. The CDR3 sequence is 16 residues long.

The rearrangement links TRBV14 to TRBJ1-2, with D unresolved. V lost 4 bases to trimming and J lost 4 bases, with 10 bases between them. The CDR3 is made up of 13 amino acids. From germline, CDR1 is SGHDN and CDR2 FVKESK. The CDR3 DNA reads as TGTGCCAGCAGCCCCATAGATACCTATGGCTACACCTTC. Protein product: CASSPIDTYGYTF.

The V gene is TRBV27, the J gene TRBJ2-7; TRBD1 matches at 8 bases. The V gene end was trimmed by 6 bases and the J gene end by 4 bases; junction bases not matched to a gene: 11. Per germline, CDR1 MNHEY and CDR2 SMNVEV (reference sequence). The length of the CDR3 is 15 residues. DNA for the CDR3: TGTGCCAGCAGACCCCAGGGGGCGATAAGGTACGAGCAGTACTTC. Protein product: CASRPQGAIRYEQYF.

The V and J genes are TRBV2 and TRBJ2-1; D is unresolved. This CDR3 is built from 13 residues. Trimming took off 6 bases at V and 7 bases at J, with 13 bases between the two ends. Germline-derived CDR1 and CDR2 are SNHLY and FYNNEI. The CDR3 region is CASRPGPFNEQFF. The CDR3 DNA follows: TGTGCCAGCAGGCCCGGTCCCTTTAATGAGCAGTTCTTC.

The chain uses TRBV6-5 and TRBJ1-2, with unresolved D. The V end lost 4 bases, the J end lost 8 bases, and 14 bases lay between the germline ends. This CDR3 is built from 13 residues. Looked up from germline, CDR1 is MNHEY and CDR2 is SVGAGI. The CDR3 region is CASSFGYSGGYTF. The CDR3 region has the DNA TGTGCCAGCAGTTTTGGGTACAGTGGGGGCTACACCTTC.

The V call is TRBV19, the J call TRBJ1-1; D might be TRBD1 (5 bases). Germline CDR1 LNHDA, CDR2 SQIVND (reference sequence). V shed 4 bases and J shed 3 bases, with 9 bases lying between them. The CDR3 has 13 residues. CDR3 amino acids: CASSTDRYTEAFF. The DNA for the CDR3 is TGTGCCAGTAGTACCGACAGATACACTGAAGCTTTCTTT.

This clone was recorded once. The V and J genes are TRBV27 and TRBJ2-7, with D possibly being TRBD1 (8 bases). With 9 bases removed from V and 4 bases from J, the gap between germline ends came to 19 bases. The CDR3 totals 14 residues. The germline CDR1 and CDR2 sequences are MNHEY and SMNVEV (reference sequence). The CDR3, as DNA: TGTGCCAGTCGACTCACAGGGGGGGAATACGAGCAGTACTTC. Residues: CASRLTGGEYEQYF.

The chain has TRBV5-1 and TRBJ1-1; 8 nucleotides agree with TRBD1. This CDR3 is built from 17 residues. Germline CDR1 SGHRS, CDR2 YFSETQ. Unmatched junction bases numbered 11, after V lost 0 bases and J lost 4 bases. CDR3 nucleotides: TGCGCCAGCAGCTTGGATTACAGGGGGTCTGTCCCCACTGAAGCTTTCTTT. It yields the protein CASSLDYRGSVPTEAFF.

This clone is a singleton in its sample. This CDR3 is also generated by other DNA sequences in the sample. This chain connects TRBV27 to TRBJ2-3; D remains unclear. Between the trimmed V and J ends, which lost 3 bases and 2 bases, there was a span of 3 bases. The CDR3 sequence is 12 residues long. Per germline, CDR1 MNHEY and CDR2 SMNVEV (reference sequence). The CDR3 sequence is CASSFDTDTQYF. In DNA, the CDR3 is TGTGCCAGCAGTTTTGACACAGATACGCAGTATTTT.

This CDR3 is CASSLELGNMYTEAFF. CDR3 DNA: TGTGCCAGCAGCTTGGAGCTTGGGAACATGTACACTGAAGCTTTCTTT. This sequence joins TRBV5-6 and TRBJ1-1; D is undetermined. Germline lookup yields CDR1 SGHDT and CDR2 YYEEEE. The CDR3 contains 16 residues. V shed 0 bases and J shed 3 bases, with 15 bases lying between them.

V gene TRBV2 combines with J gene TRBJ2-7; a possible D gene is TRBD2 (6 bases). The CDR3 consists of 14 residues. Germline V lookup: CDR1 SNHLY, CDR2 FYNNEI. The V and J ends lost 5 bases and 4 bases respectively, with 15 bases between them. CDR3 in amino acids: CASSPFTSFYEQYF. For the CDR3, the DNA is TGTGCCAGCAGTCCCTTTACTAGCTTTTACGAGCAGTACTTC.

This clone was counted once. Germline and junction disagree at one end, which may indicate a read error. In DNA form, the CDR3 reads TGTGCCAGCAGTTCAGCCCTTTTTCCGGACAGGTTCTTC. It is translated as CASSSALFPDRFF. This chain links TRBV27 with TRBJ2-7; TRBD1 agrees at 7 bases. The length of the CDR3 is 13 residues. Looked up from germline, CDR1 is MNHEY and CDR2 is SMNVEV (reference sequence).

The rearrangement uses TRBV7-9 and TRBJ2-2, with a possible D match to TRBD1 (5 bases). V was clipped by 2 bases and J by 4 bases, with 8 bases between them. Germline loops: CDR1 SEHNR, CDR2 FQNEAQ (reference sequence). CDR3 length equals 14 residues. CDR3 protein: CASSLLQVTGELFF. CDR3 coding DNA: TGTGCCAGCAGCTTATTACAGGTCACCGGGGAGCTGTTTTTT. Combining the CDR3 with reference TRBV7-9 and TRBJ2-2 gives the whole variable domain DTGVSQNPRHKITKRGQNVTFRCDPISEHNRLYWYRQTLGQGPEFLTYFQNEAQLEKSRLLSDRFSAERPKGSFSTLEIQRTEQGDSAMYLCASSLLQVTGELFFGEGSRLTVL.

The CDR3 nucleotides read TGTGCCAGCAGCGCTCAGGGGGGGAAAGAGACCCAGTACTTC. This translates into CASSAQGGKETQYF. V gene TRBV11-3 combines with J gene TRBJ2-5, with D perhaps matching TRBD1 or TRBD2 (7 bases each). This CDR3 is 14 amino acids long. Deletions cut 5 bases from V and 3 bases from J, with 13 bases between. The germline CDR1 and CDR2 sequences are SGHNT and YENEEA.

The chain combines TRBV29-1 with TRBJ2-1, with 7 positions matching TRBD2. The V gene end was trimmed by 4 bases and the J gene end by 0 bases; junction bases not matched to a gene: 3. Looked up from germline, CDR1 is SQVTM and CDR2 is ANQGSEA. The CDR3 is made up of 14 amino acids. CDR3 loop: CSVATGGSYNEQFF. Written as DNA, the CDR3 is TGCAGCGTTGCGACGGGGGGCTCCTACAATGAGCAGTTCTTC.

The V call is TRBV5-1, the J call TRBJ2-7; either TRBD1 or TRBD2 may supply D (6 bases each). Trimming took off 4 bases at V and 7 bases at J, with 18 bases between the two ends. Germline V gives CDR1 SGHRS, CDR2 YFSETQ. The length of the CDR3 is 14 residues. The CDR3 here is CASSRGAPTLEQYF. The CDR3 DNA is TGCGCCAGCAGCAGGGGGGCGCCGACGTTGGAGCAGTACTTC.

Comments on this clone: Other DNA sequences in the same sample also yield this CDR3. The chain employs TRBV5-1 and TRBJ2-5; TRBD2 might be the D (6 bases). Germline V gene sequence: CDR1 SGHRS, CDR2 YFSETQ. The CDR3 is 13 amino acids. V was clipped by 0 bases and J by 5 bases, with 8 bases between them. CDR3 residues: CASSLGGGETQYF. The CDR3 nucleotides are TGCGCCAGCAGCTTGGGCGGAGGGGAGACCCAGTACTTC.

The CDR3 coding sequence is TGTGCCAGCAGTTTTCCTCGACTAGCGGGGGAGAACAATGAGCAGTTCTTC. Encoded protein: CASSFPRLAGENNEQFF. This rearrangement joins TRBV28 to TRBJ2-1, with TRBD2 matching over 12 bases. With V trimmed by 3 bases and J by 5 bases, 8 bases remained unmatched. Germline V gene lookup returns CDR1 MDHEN and CDR2 SYDVKM. The CDR3 is 17 amino acids.

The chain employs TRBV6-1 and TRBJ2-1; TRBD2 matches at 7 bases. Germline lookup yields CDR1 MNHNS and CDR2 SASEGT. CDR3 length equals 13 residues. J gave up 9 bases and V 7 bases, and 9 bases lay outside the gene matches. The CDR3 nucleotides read TGTGCCAGCATTGCGCGGGAGAAGGTTGAGCAGTTCTTC. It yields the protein CASIAREKVEQFF.

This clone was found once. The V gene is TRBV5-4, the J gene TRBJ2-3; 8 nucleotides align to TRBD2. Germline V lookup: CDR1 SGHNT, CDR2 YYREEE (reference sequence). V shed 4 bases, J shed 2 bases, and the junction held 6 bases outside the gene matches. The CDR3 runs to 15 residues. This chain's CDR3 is CASSTGTRVTDTQYF. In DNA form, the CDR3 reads TGTGCCAGCAGCACCGGGACTAGGGTCACAGATACGCAGTATTTT.

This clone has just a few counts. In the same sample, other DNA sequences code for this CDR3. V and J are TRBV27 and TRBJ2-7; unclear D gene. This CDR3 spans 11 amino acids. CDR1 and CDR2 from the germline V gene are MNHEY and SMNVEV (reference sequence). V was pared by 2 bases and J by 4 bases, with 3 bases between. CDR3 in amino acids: CASSLGYEQYF. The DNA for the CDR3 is TGTGCCAGCAGTTTAGGTTACGAGCAGTACTTC.

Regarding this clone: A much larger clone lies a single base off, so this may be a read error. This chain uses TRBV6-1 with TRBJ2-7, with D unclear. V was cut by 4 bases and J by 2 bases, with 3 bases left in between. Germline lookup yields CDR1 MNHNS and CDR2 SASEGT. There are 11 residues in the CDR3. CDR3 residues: CASSVTYEQYF. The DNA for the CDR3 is TGTGCCAGCAGTGTAACCTACGAGCAGTACTTC.

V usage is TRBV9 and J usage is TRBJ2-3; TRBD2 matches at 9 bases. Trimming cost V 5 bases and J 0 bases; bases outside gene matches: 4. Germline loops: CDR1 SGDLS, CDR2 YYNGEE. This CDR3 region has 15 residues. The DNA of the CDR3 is TGTGCCAGCAGTGCTAGCGGGGTAAGCACAGATACGCAGTATTTT. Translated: CASSASGVSTDTQYF.

In nucleotides, the CDR3 is TGTGCCAGCAGTGTTAGTGGACGGATCAGACCCGGGGAGCTGTTTTTT. Translation gives CASSVSGRIRPGELFF. The J gene is TRBJ2-2, the V gene TRBV6-1; no firm D call. This CDR3 is 16 amino acids long. Germline V gene data show CDR1 as MNHNS and CDR2 as SASEGT. Between the trimmed V and J ends, which lost 4 bases and 6 bases, there was a span of 18 bases.

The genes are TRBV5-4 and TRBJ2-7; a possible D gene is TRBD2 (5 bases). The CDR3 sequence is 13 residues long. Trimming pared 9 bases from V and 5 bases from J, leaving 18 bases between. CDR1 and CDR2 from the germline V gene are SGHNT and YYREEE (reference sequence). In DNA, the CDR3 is TGTGCCACCATCTTCGAGGGAGAAAACGAGCAGTACTTC. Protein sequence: CATIFEGENEQYF.

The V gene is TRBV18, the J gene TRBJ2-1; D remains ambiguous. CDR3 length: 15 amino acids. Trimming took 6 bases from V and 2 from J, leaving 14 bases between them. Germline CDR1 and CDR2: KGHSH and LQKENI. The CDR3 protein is CASSLTLGTYNEQFF. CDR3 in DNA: TGTGCCAGCTCGCTTACATTGGGGACCTACAATGAGCAGTTCTTC.

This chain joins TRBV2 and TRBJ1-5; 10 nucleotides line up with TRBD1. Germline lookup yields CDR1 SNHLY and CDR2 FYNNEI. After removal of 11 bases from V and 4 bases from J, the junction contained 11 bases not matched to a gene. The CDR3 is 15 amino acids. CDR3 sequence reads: CAGPGTGEGNQPQHF. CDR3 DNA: TGTGCCGGACCCGGGACAGGGGAAGGGAATCAGCCCCAGCATTTT.

For the CDR3, the DNA is TGTGCCATAGGCCAGAGTGGAAACACCATATATTTT. Its translation: CAIGQSGNTIYF. The chain recombines TRBV2 with TRBJ1-3; no clear D. The V end was cut by 10 bases, the J end by 3 bases, with 10 bases between. The germline V gene has CDR1 SNHLY and CDR2 FYNNEI. This CDR3 has 12 amino acids.